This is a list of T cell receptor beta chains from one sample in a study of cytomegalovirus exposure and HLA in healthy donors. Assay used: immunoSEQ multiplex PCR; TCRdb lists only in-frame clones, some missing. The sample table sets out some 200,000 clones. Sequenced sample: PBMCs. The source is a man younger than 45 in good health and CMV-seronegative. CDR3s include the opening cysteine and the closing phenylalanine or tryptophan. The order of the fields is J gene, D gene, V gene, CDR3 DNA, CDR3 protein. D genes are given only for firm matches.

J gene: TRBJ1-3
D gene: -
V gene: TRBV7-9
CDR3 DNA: TGTGCCAGCAGCTTTTTCAGGACACCGAAGCCTTTCTCTGGAAGCACCATATATTTT
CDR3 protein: CASSFFRTPKPFSGSTIYF

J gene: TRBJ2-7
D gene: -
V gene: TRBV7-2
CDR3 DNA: TGTGCCAGCAGCCATGTTCCAGCCTACGAGCAGTACTTC
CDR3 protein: CASSHVPAYEQYF

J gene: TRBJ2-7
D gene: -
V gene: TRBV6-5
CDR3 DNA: TGTGCCAGCAGTTACTTCTCGGCCCGGAGGGACGAGCAGTACTTC
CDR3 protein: CASSYFSARRDEQYF

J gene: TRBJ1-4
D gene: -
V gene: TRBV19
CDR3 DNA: TGTGCCAGTAGTATACCCCAGGGTGAAAAACTGTTTTTT
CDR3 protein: CASSIPQGEKLFF

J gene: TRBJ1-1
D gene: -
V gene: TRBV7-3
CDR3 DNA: TGTGCCAGCAGCTTAGGTGACAGGTTCTCGGCGAACACTGAAGCTTTCTTT
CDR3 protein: CASSLGDRFSANTEAFF

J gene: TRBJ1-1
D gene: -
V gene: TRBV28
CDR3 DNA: TGTGCCAGCAGTCGCGGGTCAGCGAACACTGAAGCTTTCTTT
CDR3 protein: CASSRGSANTEAFF

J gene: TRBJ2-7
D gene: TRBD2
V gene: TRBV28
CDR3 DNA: TGTGCCAGCAGTTTATGGACTAGCGGGAAAGCCTACGAGCAGTACTTC
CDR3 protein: CASSLWTSGKAYEQYF

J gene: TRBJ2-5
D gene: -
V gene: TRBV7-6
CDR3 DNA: TGTGCCAGCAGCTTGGGGCGTGGGGAGACCCAGTACTTC
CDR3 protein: CASSLGRGETQYF

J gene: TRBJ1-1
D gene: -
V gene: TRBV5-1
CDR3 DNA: TGCGCCAGCAGCTTGGGGTTTGGGGGGTTCACTGAAGCTTTCTTT
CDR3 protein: CASSLGFGGFTEAFF

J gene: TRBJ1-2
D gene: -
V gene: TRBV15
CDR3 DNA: TGTGCCACCAGCAGAGTGGGGACAACATATGGCTACACCTTC
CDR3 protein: CATSRVGTTYGYTF

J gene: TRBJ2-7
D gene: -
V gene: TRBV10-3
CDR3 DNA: TGTGCCATCAGTGATCTGACTTACGAGCAGTACTTC
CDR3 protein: CAISDLTYEQYF

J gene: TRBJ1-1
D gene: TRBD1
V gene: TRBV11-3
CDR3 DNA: TGTGCCAGCAGCTTAGGGCGGGGACAGATGAACACTGAAGCTTTCTTT
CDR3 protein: CASSLGRGQMNTEAFF

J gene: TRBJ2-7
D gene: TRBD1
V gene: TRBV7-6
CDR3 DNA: TGTGCCAGCAGCTTATACGGACAGGGGGCGGACGAGCAGTACTTC
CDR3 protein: CASSLYGQGADEQYF

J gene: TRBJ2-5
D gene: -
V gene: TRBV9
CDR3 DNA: TGTGCCAGCAGCCGAGCTGGCCAAGAGACCCAGTACTTC
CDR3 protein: CASSRAGQETQYF

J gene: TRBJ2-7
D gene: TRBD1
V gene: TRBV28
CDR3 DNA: TGTGCCAGCAGTACCCAACAGGGGGCGCTTGAGCAGTACTTC
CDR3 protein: CASSTQQGALEQYF

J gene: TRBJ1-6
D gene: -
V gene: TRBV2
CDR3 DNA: TGTGCCAGCAGCGGACCCCCACAGGGTATCCCTTCACCCCTCCACTTT
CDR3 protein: CASSGPPQGIPSPLHF

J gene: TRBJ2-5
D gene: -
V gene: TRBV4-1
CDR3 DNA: TGCGCCAGCAGCCAAGATCGCCGGGGGGAGACCCAGTACTTC
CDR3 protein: CASSQDRRGETQYF

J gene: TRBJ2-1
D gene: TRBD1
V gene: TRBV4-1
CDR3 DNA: TGCGCCAGCAGTTTTACAGGGGACTCCTACAATGAGCAGTTCTTC
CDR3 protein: CASSFTGDSYNEQFF

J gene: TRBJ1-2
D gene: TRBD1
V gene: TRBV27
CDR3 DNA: TGTGCCAGCAGTTCGGGACAGGCGCGCTATGGCTACACCTTC
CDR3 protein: CASSSGQARYGYTF

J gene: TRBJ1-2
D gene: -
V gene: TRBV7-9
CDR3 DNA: TGTGCCATCCTTTGGGGGGGCGGTTTTAATGGCTACACCTTC
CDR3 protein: CAILWGGGFNGYTF

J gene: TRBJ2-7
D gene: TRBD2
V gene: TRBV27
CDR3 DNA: TGTGCCAGCAGTATAGCGGGAGCGGGACTTTACGAGCAGTACTTC
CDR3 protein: CASSIAGAGLYEQYF

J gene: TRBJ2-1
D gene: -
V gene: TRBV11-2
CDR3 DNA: TGTGCCAGCAGCCTTAGCGGAAGCTCCTACAATGAGCAGTTCTTC
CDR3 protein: CASSLSGSSYNEQFF

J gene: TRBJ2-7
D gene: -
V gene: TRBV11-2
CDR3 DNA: TGTGCCAGCAGCCGCCGACAGGCGATGACCTACGAGCAGTACTTC
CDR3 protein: CASSRRQAMTYEQYF

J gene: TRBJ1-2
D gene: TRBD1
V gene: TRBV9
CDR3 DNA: TGTGCCAGCAGCGTAGGCAGGGGGCTTTGGGGCTACACCTTC
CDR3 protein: CASSVGRGLWGYTF

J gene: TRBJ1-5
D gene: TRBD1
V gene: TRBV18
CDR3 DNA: TGTGCCAGCTCACCATTGCGGCGGACAGGGGTAGATCAGCCCCAGCATTTT
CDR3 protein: CASSPLRRTGVDQPQHF

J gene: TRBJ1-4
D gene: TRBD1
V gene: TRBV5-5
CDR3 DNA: TGTGCCAGCAGCGACGGGACAGGGGCTAATGAAAAACTGTTTTTT
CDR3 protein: CASSDGTGANEKLFF

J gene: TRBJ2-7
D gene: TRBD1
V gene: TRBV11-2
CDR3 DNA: TGTGCCAGCAGCTTATCACCCCCCCGGGACAGGAGCTCCTACGAGCAGTACTTC
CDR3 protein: CASSLSPPRDRSSYEQYF

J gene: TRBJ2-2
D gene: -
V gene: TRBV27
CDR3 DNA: TGTGCCAGCAGTTGGGGGGAAAAGGATTCCGGGGAGCTGTTTTTT
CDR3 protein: CASSWGEKDSGELFF

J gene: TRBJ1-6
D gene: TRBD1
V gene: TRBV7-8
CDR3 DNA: TGTGCCAGCAGCTCACGAAGGACAGGGAGAGGCTCCTATAATTCACCCCTCCACTTT
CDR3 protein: CASSSRRTGRGSYNSPLHF

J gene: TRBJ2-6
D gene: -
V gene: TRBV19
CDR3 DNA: TGTGCCAGTAAGAAAACAAGCTCTGGGGCCAACGTCCTGACTTTC
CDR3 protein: CASKKTSSGANVLTF

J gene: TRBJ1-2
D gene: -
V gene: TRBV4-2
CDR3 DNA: TGTGCCAGCAGCCAAGATTCAGGGTTAGCCTATGGCTACACCTTC
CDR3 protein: CASSQDSGLAYGYTF

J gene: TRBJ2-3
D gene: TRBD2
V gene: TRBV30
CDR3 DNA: TGTGCCTCCAAGCGGGGGGGTACTAGCACAGATACGCAGTATTTT
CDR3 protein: CASKRGGTSTDTQYF

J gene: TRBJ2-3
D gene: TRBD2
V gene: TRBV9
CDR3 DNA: TGTGCCAGCAGCGCTAGCGGCTCTAGCACAGATACGCAGTATTTT
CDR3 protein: CASSASGSSTDTQYF

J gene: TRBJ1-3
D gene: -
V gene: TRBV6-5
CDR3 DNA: TGTGCCAGCGTGGGAGGAGGTGGAAACACCATATATTTT
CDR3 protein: CASVGGGGNTIYF

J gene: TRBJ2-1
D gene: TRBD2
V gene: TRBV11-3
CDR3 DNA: TGTGCCAGCAGCGACGGGACTAGCGTGAGGAATGAGCAGTTCTTC
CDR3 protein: CASSDGTSVRNEQFF

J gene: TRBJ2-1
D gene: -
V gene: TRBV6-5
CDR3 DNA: TGTGCCAGCAGTTACGGCAGGTCCTACAATGAGCAGTTCTTC
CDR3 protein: CASSYGRSYNEQFF

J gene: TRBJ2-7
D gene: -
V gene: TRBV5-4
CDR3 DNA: TGTGCCAGCAGCTGGCCGGACAGACCCTACGAGCAGTACTTC
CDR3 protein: CASSWPDRPYEQYF

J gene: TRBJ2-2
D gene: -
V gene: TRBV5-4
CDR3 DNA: TGTGCCAGCAGCCCCTCCGCGGGGACGGATACCACCGGGGAGCTGTTTTTT
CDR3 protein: CASSPSAGTDTTGELFF

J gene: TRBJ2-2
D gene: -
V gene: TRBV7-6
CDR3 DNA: TGTGCCAGCAGCTCAATTCAGGGGTACACCGGGGAGCTGTTTTTT
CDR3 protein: CASSSIQGYTGELFF

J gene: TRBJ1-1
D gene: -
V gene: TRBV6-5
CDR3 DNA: TGTGCCAGCAGTCCCGGGACACCATCAAACACTGAAGCTTTCTTT
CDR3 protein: CASSPGTPSNTEAFF

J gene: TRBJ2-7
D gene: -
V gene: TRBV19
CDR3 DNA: TGTGCCAGTAGTCTCAACAGCGAGCAGTACTTC
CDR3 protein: CASSLNSEQYF

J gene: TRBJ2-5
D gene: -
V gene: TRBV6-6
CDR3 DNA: TGTGCCAGCAGTTACGAGGGAAAAGGTGGGGAGACCCAGTACTTC
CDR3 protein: CASSYEGKGGETQYF

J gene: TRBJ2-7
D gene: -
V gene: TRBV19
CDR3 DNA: TGTGCCAGTAGTACCGACAGTAATACCTACGAGCAGTACTTC
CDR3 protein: CASSTDSNTYEQYF

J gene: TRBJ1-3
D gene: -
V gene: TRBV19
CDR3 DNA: TGTGCCAGTAGTATAATGGGACAATTATACTCTGGAAACACCATATATTTT
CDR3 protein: CASSIMGQLYSGNTIYF

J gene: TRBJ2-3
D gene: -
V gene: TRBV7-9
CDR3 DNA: TGTGCCAGCAGCTTGGGGACAACAAGCACAGATACGCAGTATTTT
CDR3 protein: CASSLGTTSTDTQYF

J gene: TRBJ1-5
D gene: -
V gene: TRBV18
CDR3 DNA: TGTGCCAGCTCACCTAGTCAGGGAAGGGGACAGCCCCAGCATTTT
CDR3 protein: CASSPSQGRGQPQHF

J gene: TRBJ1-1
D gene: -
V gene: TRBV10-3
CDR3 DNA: TGTGCCATCAGCCCCACAGGTGGGGGGTTAAGTGTGAACACTGAAGCTTTCTTT
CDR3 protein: CAISPTGGGLSVNTEAFF

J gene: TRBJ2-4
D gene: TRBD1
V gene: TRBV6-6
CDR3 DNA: TGTGCCAGCAGACAGGGGGCGCGGACCAAAAACATTCAGTACTTC
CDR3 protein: CASRQGARTKNIQYF

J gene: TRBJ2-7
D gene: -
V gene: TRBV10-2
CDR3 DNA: TGCGCCAGCAGAACGGACAGTCTTACCGAGCAGTACTTC
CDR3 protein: CASRTDSLTEQYF

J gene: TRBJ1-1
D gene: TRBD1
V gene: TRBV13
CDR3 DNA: TGTGCCAGCAGCCGAGACAGGGAGGAGGACACTGAAGCTTTCTTT
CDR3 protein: CASSRDREEDTEAFF

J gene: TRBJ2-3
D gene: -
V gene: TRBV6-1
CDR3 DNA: TGTGCCAGCAGTGAAGCGGGAGGAGGAGTCACAGATACGCAGTATTTT
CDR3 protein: CASSEAGGGVTDTQYF

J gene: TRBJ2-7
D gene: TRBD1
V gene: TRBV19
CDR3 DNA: TGTGCCAGTAGTATAGCCCCCAGGGGGCCCTACGAGCAGTACTTC
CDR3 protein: CASSIAPRGPYEQYF